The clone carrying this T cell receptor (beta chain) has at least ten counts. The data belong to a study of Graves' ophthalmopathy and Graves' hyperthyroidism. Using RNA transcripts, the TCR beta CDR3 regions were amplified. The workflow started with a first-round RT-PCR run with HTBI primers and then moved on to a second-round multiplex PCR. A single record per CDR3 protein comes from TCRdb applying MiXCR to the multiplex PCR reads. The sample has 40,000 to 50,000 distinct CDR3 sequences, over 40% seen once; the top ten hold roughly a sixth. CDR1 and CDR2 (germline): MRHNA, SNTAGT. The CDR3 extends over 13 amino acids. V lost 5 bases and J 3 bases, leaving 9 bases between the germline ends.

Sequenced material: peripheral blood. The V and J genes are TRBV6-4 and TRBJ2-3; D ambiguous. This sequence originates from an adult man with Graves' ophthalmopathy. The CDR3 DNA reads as TGTGCCAGCAGTTTGTCTGAAACAGATACGCAGTATTTT. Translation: CASSLSETDTQYF.